Described below is a single T cell receptor beta chain sequence and its context. The sample belongs to a study of T cell responses to AZD1222 COVID-19 vaccine. The repertoire was sequenced with immunoSEQ multiplex PCR; TCRdb's copy has only in-frame clones and lacks some. The profile shows more than 65,000 clones, over 80% of them singletons. The ends were cut back, 8 bases at V and 9 bases at J, with 17 bases in the middle. Germline V gene lookup returns CDR1 MGHDK and CDR2 SYGVNS. The length of the CDR3 is 12 residues. Source: peripheral blood, taken 28 days after the second AZD1222 dose. The clonotype was recovered from an adult who received the AZD1222 COVID-19 vaccine. The chain couples TRBV25-1 to TRBJ2-7; maybe TRBD2 (7 bases). The CDR3 nucleotides are TGTGCCAGCCGAGAGGGGGGGTTGGCGCAGTACTTC. It yields the protein CASREGGLAQYF.